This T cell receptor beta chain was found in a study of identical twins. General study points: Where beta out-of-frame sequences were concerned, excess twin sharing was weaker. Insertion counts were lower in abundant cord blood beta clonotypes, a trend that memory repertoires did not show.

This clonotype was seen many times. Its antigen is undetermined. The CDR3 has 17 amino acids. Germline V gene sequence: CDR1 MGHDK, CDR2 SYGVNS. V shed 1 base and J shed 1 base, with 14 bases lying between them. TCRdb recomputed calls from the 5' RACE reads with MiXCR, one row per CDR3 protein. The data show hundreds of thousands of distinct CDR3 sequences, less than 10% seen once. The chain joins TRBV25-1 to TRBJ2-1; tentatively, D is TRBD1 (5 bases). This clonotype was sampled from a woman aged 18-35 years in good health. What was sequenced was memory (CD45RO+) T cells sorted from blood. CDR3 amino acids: CASSELNRSRSYNEQFF. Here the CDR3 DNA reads TGTGCCAGCAGTGAATTAAACAGGTCAAGGTCCTACAATGAGCAGTTCTTC.